Shown below are 17 T cell receptor beta chains from a single sample sequenced in a study of blood T cell repertoires in COVID-19 (dated by TCRdb to the early 2020s). Receptor libraries were prepared by the immunoSEQ multiplex PCR assay. TCRdb carries this immuneACCESS record with in-frame sequences only. Its versions omit some clonotypes, under half of them owing to an unresolved V gene in the studies checked, with the rest unexplained. The sample table records more than 250,000 clones; 85% to 90% of these occur just once. Under 11% of the sample is in the top ten clones. The sequencing sample was made of PBMCs or T cells enriched from blood (not recorded which). Every receptor here comes from a woman aged 18-29 years who had recovered from COVID-19.

The V call is TRBV28, the J call TRBJ2-7, with D perhaps matching TRBD2 (6 bases). Trimming shortened V by 6 bases and J by 1 base, and 13 bases separated the two germline ends. The CDR3 length is 14 residues. Germline lookup yields CDR1 MDHEN and CDR2 SYDVKM. The CDR3 nucleotides are TGTGCCAGCAGGGGCCGTGGGGGGTCCTACGAGCAGTACTTC. It specifies CASRGRGGSYEQYF.

This sequence joins TRBV6-5 and TRBJ2-1; no firm D call. The CDR3 is 11 amino acids. Germline lookup yields CDR1 MNHEY and CDR2 SVGAGI. The germline V and J ends were trimmed by 4 bases and 10 bases, with 8 bases remaining between them. The CDR3 reads CASSSYSEQFF. The CDR3 DNA reads as TGTGCCAGCAGTTCCTACTCAGAGCAGTTCTTC.

This clone was seen a single time. This sequence joins TRBV6-5 and TRBJ2-7, with 9 bases identical to TRBD2. CDR3 size: 15 residues. With 7 bases clipped from V and 3 bases from J, the junction kept 10 bases outside the gene matches. CDR1 and CDR2 (germline): MNHEY, SVGAGI. The CDR3 coding sequence is TGTGCCAGCAATCCGCCGGCGGGGGGGCACTACGAGCAGTACTTC. Translated, it gives CASNPPAGGHYEQYF.

The rearrangement links TRBV19 to TRBJ2-1, with TRBD1 matching over 12 bases. Germline trimming cut 7 bases from V and 4 bases from J; bases unmatched to any gene: 17. CDR1 LNHDA and CDR2 SQIVND come from the germline V gene (reference sequence). The CDR3 contains 19 residues. The CDR3 here is CASTPGQGARSLDYNEQFF. The DNA of the CDR3 is TGTGCCAGTACCCCGGGACAGGGGGCCCGGTCTCTGGATTACAATGAGCAGTTCTTC.

This clone appeared a few times. The V and J genes are TRBV30 and TRBJ1-1; D is unclear. CDR1 is GTSNPN and CDR2 is SVGIG in the germline V gene (reference sequence). The CDR3 contains 14 residues. The ends were cut back, 0 bases at V and 4 bases at J, with 12 bases in the middle. In DNA form, the CDR3 reads TGTGCCTGGAGTGTAATCCATGAGGGCACTGAAGCTTTCTTT. It yields the protein CAWSVIHEGTEAFF.

J is TRBJ2-7 and V is TRBV29-1; weak D call: TRBD2 (6 bases). The CDR3 sequence is 16 residues long. Germline V gene data show CDR1 as SQVTM and CDR2 as ANQGSEA. Trimming cost V 6 bases and J 4 bases, with 25 bases left between them. This CDR3 reads CSVLNVRDSPWYEQYF. The CDR3 nucleotides are TGCAGCGTCCTAAACGTCCGGGACTCCCCGTGGTACGAGCAGTACTTC.

The chain uses TRBV30 and TRBJ1-1, with D unresolved. V lost 4 bases and J lost 1, with 10 bases in between. CDR3 length: 13 residues. Germline CDR1 is GTSNPN and CDR2 is SVGIG (reference sequence). CDR3 protein: CAWNYDGNTEAFF. The DNA of the CDR3 is TGTGCCTGGAACTATGACGGGAACACTGAAGCTTTCTTT.

V is TRBV2 and J is TRBJ2-7; D might be TRBD2 (7 bases). The V gene's germline CDR1 is SNHLY and CDR2 FYNNEI. This CDR3 has 15 amino acids. The V and J ends lost 7 bases and 0 bases respectively, with 16 bases between them. CDR3 DNA sequence: TGTGCCAGCATTCCACCGGGGGGCCGCTCCTACGAGCAGTACTTC. This sequence encodes CASIPPGGRSYEQYF.

This clone was counted only a few times. The chain joins TRBV6-1 to TRBJ2-7; a possible D gene is TRBD2 (6 bases). CDR3 length: 14 residues. Germline values: CDR1 MNHNS, CDR2 SASEGT. V lost 3 bases and J 0 bases, leaving 9 bases between the germline ends. The chain's CDR3 is CASSEGLPSYEQYF. The CDR3 bases are TGTGCCAGCAGTGAGGGACTCCCCTCCTACGAGCAGTACTTC.

The chain is built from TRBV3-1 (or the pseudogene TRBV3-2) and TRBJ2-3, with 7 positions matching TRBD1. CDR1 and CDR2 from the germline V gene are LGHDT and YNNKEL (reference sequence). The CDR3 length is 15 residues. The ends lost 4 bases at V and 1 base at J; junction bases unmatched: 5. CDR3 nucleotide sequence: TGTGCCAGCAGCCGCAGACAGGGAGGCACAGATACGCAGTATTTT. It encodes CASSRRQGGTDTQYF.

This chain links TRBV10-3 with TRBJ1-1; D uncertain. Germline V gives CDR1 ENHRY, CDR2 SYGVKD. The CDR3 has 17 residues. The ends were cut back, 2 bases at V and 5 bases at J, with 21 bases in the middle. The CDR3 is CAISEARGLGGGTEAFF. The CDR3, as DNA: TGTGCCATCAGTGAGGCTAGAGGCCTAGGCGGAGGTACTGAAGCTTTCTTT.

The chain's CDR3 is CASSRRDREEKLFF. In nucleotides, the CDR3 is TGTGCCAGCAGCCGTCGGGACAGGGAAGAAAAACTGTTTTTT. The rearrangement links TRBV11-2 to TRBJ1-4; TRBD1 matches 9 bases. The CDR3 is made up of 14 amino acids. Germline assignment: CDR1 SGHAT and CDR2 FQNNGV. V trimming: 5 bases; J trimming: 8 bases; junction bases outside the gene matches: 6.

This clone was seen only a few times. The rearrangement links TRBV3-1 (or the pseudogene TRBV3-2) to TRBJ1-2, with D possibly matching TRBD1 (5 bases). Trimming took off 4 bases at V and 2 bases at J, with 11 bases between the two ends. This CDR3 is 14 amino acids long. CDR1 LGHDT and CDR2 YNNKEL come from the germline V gene (reference sequence). This chain's CDR3 is CASSRQGSNYGYTF. CDR3 DNA sequence: TGTGCCAGCAGCCGTCAGGGATCCAACTATGGCTACACCTTC.

This sequence joins TRBV3-1 (or the pseudogene TRBV3-2) and TRBJ2-5; 10 positions match TRBD2. The CDR3 has 17 amino acids. Germline CDR1 reads LGHDT; CDR2 reads YNNKEL (reference sequence). The ends lost 3 bases at V and 5 bases at J; junction bases unmatched: 12. Here the CDR3 reads CASSQWGSGGAVETQYF. CDR3 coding DNA: TGTGCCAGCAGCCAGTGGGGAAGCGGGGGGGCCGTGGAGACCCAGTACTTC.

This clone was recorded once. V and J are TRBV28 and TRBJ1-2; 7 positions match TRBD1. The germline V gene encodes CDR1 MDHEN and CDR2 SYDVKM. J gave up 3 bases and V 6 bases, and 10 bases lay outside the gene matches. CDR3 length equals 15 residues. The CDR3 protein is CASSLGQTNYYGYTF. CDR3 sequence (DNA): TGTGCCAGCAGCCTGGGACAGACCAATTACTATGGCTACACCTTC.

This chain connects TRBV5-5 to TRBJ1-6, with D uncertain. Trimming took off 4 bases at V and 7 bases at J, with 9 bases between the two ends. Germline V gene lookup returns CDR1 SGHKS and CDR2 YYEKEE (reference sequence). This CDR3 region has 13 residues. CDR3 region: CASSDHGNSPLHF. The CDR3 coding sequence is TGTGCCAGCAGCGACCACGGGAATTCACCCCTCCACTTT.

V is TRBV12-3 or TRBV12-4 and J is TRBJ1-1; D not certain. This CDR3 region has 13 residues. Trimming took 6 bases from V and 7 from J, leaving 15 bases between them. The CDR3 region has the DNA TGTGCCAGCAGACTCCTCGGGGTCGGTGAAGCTTTCTTT. Encoded protein: CASRLLGVGEAFF.